This entry concerns a single T cell receptor beta chain. Its antigen is not known. The source of the sample is a study of shared clonotypes between healthy human individuals. Study-level results: Memory subsets had estimated richness that was generally smaller than that of naive subsets.

The CDR3 has 16 amino acids. V lost 4 bases, J lost 6 bases, and 19 bases lay in between. The germline V gene encodes CDR1 SGHTA and CDR2 FQGNSA. Assay used: immunoSEQ multiplex PCR; TCRdb lists only in-frame clones, some missing. The sample records about 2.4 million clones, over 85% being singletons. Specimen: naive CD4+ T cells sorted from blood. Indicated subset: CD45RA+ positively selected. The receptor was derived from a man between 18 and 29 years old in good health. The chain is built from TRBV7-2 and TRBJ2-1; possibly TRBD2 for D (6 bases). CDR3 sequence (DNA): TGTGCCAGCAGCTCCGCGGGGCCCTTCTCGGCCAATGAGCAGTTCTTC. This sequence encodes CASSSAGPFSANEQFF.